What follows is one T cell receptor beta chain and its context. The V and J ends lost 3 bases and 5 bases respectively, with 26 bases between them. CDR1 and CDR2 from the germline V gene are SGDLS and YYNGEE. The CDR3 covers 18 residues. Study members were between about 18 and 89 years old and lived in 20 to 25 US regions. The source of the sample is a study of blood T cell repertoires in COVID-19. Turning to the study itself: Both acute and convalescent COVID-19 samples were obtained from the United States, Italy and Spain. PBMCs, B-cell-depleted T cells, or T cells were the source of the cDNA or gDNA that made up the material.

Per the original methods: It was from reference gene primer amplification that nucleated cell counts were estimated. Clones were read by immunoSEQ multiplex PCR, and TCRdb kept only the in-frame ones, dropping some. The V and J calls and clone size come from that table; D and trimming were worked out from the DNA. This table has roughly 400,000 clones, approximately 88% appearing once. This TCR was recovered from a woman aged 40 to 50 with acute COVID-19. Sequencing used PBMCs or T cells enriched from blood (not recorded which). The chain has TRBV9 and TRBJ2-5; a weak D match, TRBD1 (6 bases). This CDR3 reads CASSARPLQVGAVETQYF. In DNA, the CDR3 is TGTGCCAGCAGCGCCCGTCCTTTACAGGTGGGGGCGGTTGAGACCCAGTACTTC. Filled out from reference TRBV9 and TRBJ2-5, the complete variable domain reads DSGVTQTPKHLITATGQRVTLRCSPRSGDLSVYWYQQSLDQGLQFLIQYYNGEERAKGNILERFSAQQFPDLHSELNLSSLELGDSALYFCASSARPLQVGAVETQYFGPGTRLLVL.